This TCR beta chain was recorded in a study of neurological immune-mediated disorders. Every sequencing run drew on 15-18 subjects and yielded over 200 million TCR-beta sequences. One entry per CDR3 protein, called by TCRdb with MiXCR from the 5' RACE reads. The sample comprises about 21,000 distinct CDR3 sequences, roughly 15% of which are singletons, and more than 14% rests with the top ten. The CDR3 is 13 residues long. The germline CDR1 and CDR2 sequences are SQVTM and ANQGSEA. Trimming took off 4 bases at V and 4 bases at J, with 11 bases between the two ends. Study-wide points: Levels of TCR clonal expansion peaked in HTLV-1-associated myelopathy and reached their lowest in multiple sclerosis, under those of healthy controls.

This clonotype was picked up many times. Its antigen is as yet unknown. Sequences were obtained from PBMCs. This chain connects TRBV29-1 to TRBJ1-5; D remains unclear. This TCR came from a female donor with HTLV-1-associated myelopathy (HAM/TSP). The CDR3 sequence: CSVGDGINQPQHF. The DNA for the CDR3 is TGCAGCGTTGGGGATGGGATTAATCAGCCCCAGCATTTT.